The entry below describes one T cell receptor beta chain. This clone was detected a few times. Its antigen is currently not known. No base qualities exist here, and no much larger clone lies one base off it. The data were obtained in a study of lymphopenia after photon versus proton radiotherapy (dated by TCRdb to the late 2010s). Study-wide context: The study compared the immunological effects of photon versus proton radiation therapy in patients with gastrointestinal tumors who developed high-grade lymphopenia. The cohort comprised 20 patients with gastrointestinal tumors who received either photon or proton therapy and then developed lymphopenia. The goal of the study was to characterize the differences between the two radiation modalities in how they affect the immune system.

The library was prepared using the immunoSEQ multiplex PCR assay. T cell repertoires were profiled with deep sequencing of rearranged TCR beta loci together with multiparametric flow cytometry. Drawn from immuneACCESS, this table holds only the in-frame rearrangements with V and J called that TCRdb kept. Clones are partly lost; checked studies trace under half to an unresolved V gene and leave the rest unexplained. The sample yields roughly 14,000 clones; 85% to 90% were counted once. About 9.9% of the sample belongs to the ten largest clones. The study at large found these results: The authors looked at the survival association only in patients who died, and they framed better survival with proton therapy as a possibility rather than a demonstrated result. Among patients across the cohort who died, overall survival time showed an inverse correlation with a larger post-nadir drop in TCR diversity. During treatment, patients who received proton therapy stayed relatively stable, whereas patients who received photon therapy lost naive T cells and TCR diversity and gained effector/memory populations. After the lymphocyte count nadir, oligoclonal expansion, especially of CD8+ Temra cells, was observed in photon-treated repertoires, and the drop in diversity was driven by this expansion.

Sequencing used peripheral blood, obtained from a patient treated with proton-based radiotherapy. The sequence was collected from a man between 70 and 80 years old with pancreatic cancer.

The CDR3 protein is CASSGETGGSQPQHF. In nucleotide form, the sequence is TGTGCCAGCAGCGGGGAGACAGGGGGGAGTCAGCCCCAGCATTTT. This chain joins TRBV9 to TRBJ1-5, with 9 bases matching TRBD1. The cysteine opens and the phenylalanine closes a CDR3 of 15 amino acids. Just the 45-base CDR3 DNA is kept, in frame starting at base 1. Via the germline V gene, CDR1 is SGDLS and CDR2 YYNGEE. Trimming removed 3 bases from V and 6 bases from J; the gene matches leave 7 bases unexplained.